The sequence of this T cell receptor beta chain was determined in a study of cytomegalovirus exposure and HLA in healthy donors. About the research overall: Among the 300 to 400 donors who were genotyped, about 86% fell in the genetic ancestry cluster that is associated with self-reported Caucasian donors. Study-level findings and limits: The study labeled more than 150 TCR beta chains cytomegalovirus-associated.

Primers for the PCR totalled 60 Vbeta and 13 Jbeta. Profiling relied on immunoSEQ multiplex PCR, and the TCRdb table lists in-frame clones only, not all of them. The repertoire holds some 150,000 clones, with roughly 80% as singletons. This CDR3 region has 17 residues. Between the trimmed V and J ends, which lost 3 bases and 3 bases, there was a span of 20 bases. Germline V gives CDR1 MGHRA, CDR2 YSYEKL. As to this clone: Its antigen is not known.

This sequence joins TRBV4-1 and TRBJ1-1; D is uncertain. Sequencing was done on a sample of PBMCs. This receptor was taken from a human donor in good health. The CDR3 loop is CASSQSLGTTTYTEAFF. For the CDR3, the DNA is TGCGCCAGCAGCCAGTCATTGGGCACCACAACCTACACTGAAGCTTTCTTT.